One and the same sample provided the 20 T cell receptor beta chains below, sequenced in a study of control samples from healthy donors and cancer patients. Produced via immunoSEQ multiplex PCR; TCRdb's table is partial and in-frame only. The table includes approximately 70,000 clones, approximately 80% detected once. Sequences were obtained from blood. Receptors originate from a man in his forties or fifties in good health.

This clone turned up a few times. J is TRBJ2-1 and V is TRBV19; perhaps TRBD2 as D (6 bases). The CDR3 is made up of 16 amino acids. Trimming shortened V by 5 bases and J by 6 bases, and 20 bases separated the two germline ends. Germline V gene sequence: CDR1 LNHDA, CDR2 SQIVND (reference sequence). CDR3 protein: CASSGTRVLGGNEQFF. The CDR3 DNA reads as TGTGCCAGTAGTGGGACCAGGGTTTTGGGGGGCAATGAGCAGTTCTTC.

This chain connects TRBV14 to TRBJ2-1; D possibly corresponds to TRBD2 (6 bases). CDR1 and CDR2 from the germline V gene are SGHDN and FVKESK. The CDR3 contains 17 residues. With 5 bases removed from V and 6 bases from J, the gap between germline ends came to 23 bases. The CDR3 here is CASSKGIGTLKSNEQFF. The DNA for the CDR3 is TGTGCCAGCAGCAAAGGGATCGGGACTCTGAAGAGCAATGAGCAGTTCTTC.

This clone showed up just once. The chain has TRBV24-1 and TRBJ2-5; D may be TRBD1 or TRBD2 (5 bases each). CDR1 is KGHDR and CDR2 is SFDVKD in the germline V gene. V was clipped by 6 bases and J by 5 bases, with 12 bases between them. This CDR3 spans 13 amino acids. The chain's CDR3 is CATSRFGGETQYF. CDR3 DNA: TGTGCCACCAGTCGATTTGGGGGTGAGACCCAGTACTTC.

The CDR3 sequence is CASGSQQVGTEAFF. The CDR3 DNA sequence: TGTGCCAGTGGGAGTCAGCAGGTAGGGACTGAAGCTTTCTTT. The chain has TRBV19 and TRBJ1-1; D uncertain. The CDR3 extends over 14 amino acids. The germline V gene has CDR1 LNHDA and CDR2 SQIVND (reference sequence). Trimming shortened V by 8 bases and J by 5 bases, and 18 bases separated the two germline ends.

The rearrangement joins TRBV12-5 to TRBJ2-3, with 8 bases identical to TRBD2. Germline V CDR1 and CDR2: LGHNT, FRNRAP. The V gene end was trimmed by 2 bases and the J gene end by 4 bases; junction bases not matched to a gene: 8. The CDR3 loop spans 16 amino acids. The CDR3 DNA reads TGTGCTAGTGGTTTGACACAGACTAGCGCGGCAGATACGCAGTATTTT. Protein: CASGLTQTSAADTQYF.

The chain uses TRBV7-2 and TRBJ1-4; perhaps TRBD1 as D (5 bases). There are 15 residues in the CDR3. Germline CDR1 is SGHTA and CDR2 is FQGNSA. Trimming removed 6 bases at V and 4 bases at J, with 15 bases between. In DNA form, the CDR3 reads TGTGCCAGCAGATCGCTCGGGGCGGGTAATGAAAAACTGTTTTTT. As protein: CASRSLGAGNEKLFF.

This clone appeared once. The chain is built from TRBV27 and TRBJ2-5; unclear D gene. The V and J ends lost 6 bases and 5 bases respectively, with 10 bases between them. The CDR3 contains 12 residues. The germline V gene encodes CDR1 MNHEY and CDR2 SMNVEV (reference sequence). CDR3 bases: TGTGCCAGCAGGGACCCCGGGGAGACCCAGTACTTC. It encodes CASRDPGETQYF.

The chain couples TRBV7-2 to TRBJ2-2; D not resolved. The CDR3 has 13 residues. CDR1 is SGHTA, CDR2 FQGNSA, per germline. The V end lost 5 bases, the J end lost 5 bases, and 9 bases lay between the germline ends. CDR3 region: CASSEWGTGELFF. The CDR3 DNA follows: TGTGCCAGCAGCGAATGGGGAACCGGGGAGCTGTTTTTT.

The chain joins TRBV29-1 to TRBJ1-1; no clear D. CDR1 is SQVTM, CDR2 ANQGSEA, per germline. The CDR3 length is 14 residues. Trimming stripped 2 bases from V and 1 base from J, with 11 bases between. CDR3 in amino acids: CSVEQKGGNTEAFF. CDR3 nucleotides: TGCAGCGTTGAACAAAAGGGTGGGAACACTGAAGCTTTCTTT.

The chain recombines TRBV5-5 with TRBJ2-7; 8 bases fit TRBD1. The CDR3 covers 15 residues. With V trimmed by 0 bases and J by 6 bases, 8 bases remained unmatched. Germline CDR1 SGHKS, CDR2 YYEKEE (reference sequence). CDR3 in amino acids: CASSLETGVRGEQYF. The CDR3 DNA sequence: TGTGCCAGCAGCTTGGAGACAGGGGTGCGGGGCGAGCAGTACTTC. Full variable domain (outside the CDR3, taken from reference TRBV5-5 and TRBJ2-7): DAGVTQSPTHLIKTRGQQVTLRCSPISGHKSVSWYQQVLGQGPQFIFQYYEKEERGRGNFPDRFSARQFPNYSSELNVNALLLGDSALYLCASSLETGVRGEQYFGPGTRLTVT.

The gene calls are TRBV5-1 and TRBJ1-4; D is perhaps TRBD1 (5 bases). The CDR3 runs 15 residues. V was clipped by 4 bases and J by 5 bases, with 15 bases between them. Germline lookup yields CDR1 SGHRS and CDR2 YFSETQ. The CDR3: CASSAQTVRNEKLFF. The CDR3 DNA follows: TGCGCCAGCAGCGCTCAGACAGTTCGGAATGAAAAACTGTTTTTT.

The chain joins TRBV14 to TRBJ1-6; TRBD1 matches at 7 bases. The CDR3 consists of 17 residues. The junction had 10 bases not matched to a gene; V was cut back by 8 bases and J by 0 bases. Germline V CDR1 and CDR2: SGHDN, FVKESK. The CDR3 DNA reads as TGTGCCAGCTTTTCTCAGGGGGAATGCTCCTATAATTCACCCCTCCACTTT. Its translation is CASFSQGECSYNSPLHF. Complete variable domain (other parts from reference TRBV14 and TRBJ1-6): EAGVTQFPSHSVIEKGQTVTLRCDPISGHDNLYWYRRVMGKEIKFLLHFVKESKQDESGMPNNRFLAERTGGTYSTLKVQPAELEDSGVYFCASFSQGECSYNSPLHFGNGTRLTVT.

This clone was seen a handful of times. V gene TRBV5-6 combines with J gene TRBJ2-1, with TRBD2 identical over 10 bases. The germline CDR1 and CDR2 sequences are SGHDT and YYEEEE. The V and J ends lost 7 bases and 5 bases, in that order; junction bases with no gene match: 15. The CDR3 has 17 amino acids. The CDR3 region is CASRRWASGGRNNEQFF. As DNA, the CDR3 is TGTGCCAGCCGAAGGTGGGCTAGCGGGGGCCGTAACAATGAGCAGTTCTTC.

The genes are TRBV5-4 and TRBJ2-3; TRBD2 aligns across 11 bases. This CDR3 is built from 17 residues. V dropped 4 bases and J dropped 0; count of bases not matched to a gene: 7. The germline CDR1 and CDR2 sequences are SGHNT and YYREEE (reference sequence). CDR3 coding DNA: TGTGCCAGCAGCCGCGGGACTAGCGGTACTAGCACAGATACGCAGTATTTT. Its protein product is CASSRGTSGTSTDTQYF.

The chain has TRBV6-2 or TRBV6-3 and TRBJ2-1; TRBD1 is a possible D gene (6 bases). CDR1 and CDR2 (germline): MNHEY, SVGEGT. This CDR3 has 14 amino acids. V dropped 2 bases and J dropped 4 bases, with 9 bases sitting between them. The CDR3, as DNA: TGTGCCAGCAGTTACATCCAGGGGTACAATGAGCAGTTCTTC. Its translation: CASSYIQGYNEQFF.

The genes are TRBV7-2 and TRBJ2-7; perhaps TRBD1 as D (5 bases). Germline V gene lookup returns CDR1 SGHTA and CDR2 FQGNSA. Trimming removed 8 bases from V and 2 bases from J, with 10 bases in between. The CDR3 extends over 12 amino acids. The CDR3 bases are TGTGCCAGCGGGGTGGGGCCCTACGAGCAGTACTTC. Translated: CASGVGPYEQYF.

V gene TRBV19 combines with J gene TRBJ1-2; no reliable D call. Germline V gene data show CDR1 as LNHDA and CDR2 as SQIVND (reference sequence). The CDR3 runs to 14 residues. V shed 3 bases and J shed 6 bases, with 14 bases lying between them. The CDR3 region is CASSIFTFKNGYTF. CDR3 nucleotides: TGTGCCAGTAGTATCTTTACATTCAAAAATGGCTACACCTTC.

This clone was seen a handful of times. The chain couples TRBV7-9 to TRBJ1-4, with D possibly being TRBD1 (5 bases). This CDR3 has 16 amino acids. Germline V lookup: CDR1 SEHNR, CDR2 FQNEAQ (reference sequence). The ends were cut back, 4 bases at V and 7 bases at J, with 19 bases in the middle. The CDR3 nucleotides read TGTGCCAGCAGCTCGGGACCCTCGACGGGGGGTGAAAAACTGTTTTTT. The encoded protein is CASSSGPSTGGEKLFF.

The chain recombines TRBV7-2 with TRBJ1-1, with D perhaps matching TRBD1 (6 bases). The V end lost 2 bases, the J end lost 11 bases, and 12 bases lay between the germline ends. This CDR3 contains 12 residues. Germline V CDR1 and CDR2: SGHTA, FQGNSA. The CDR3 bases are TGTGCCAGCAGCTTACCGGGGGGCCCGGCTTTCTTT. It encodes CASSLPGGPAFF. The complete variable domain, with remaining parts taken from reference TRBV7-2 and TRBJ1-1, reads GAGVSQSPSNKVTEKGKDVELRCDPISGHTALYWYRQSLGQGLEFLIYFQGNSAPDKSGLPSDRFSAERTGGSVSTLTIQRTQQEDSAVYLCASSLPGGPAFFGQGTRLTVV.

The genes are TRBV6-5 and TRBJ2-7; TRBD1 agrees at 11 bases. The CDR3 loop spans 14 amino acids. Unmatched junction bases numbered 9, after V lost 7 bases and J lost 7 bases. Germline V gene sequence: CDR1 MNHEY, CDR2 SVGAGI. The CDR3 coding sequence is TGTGCCAGCACCCGGGACAGGGGGGTGGGAGAGCAGTACTTC. Amino acids: CASTRDRGVGEQYF.